These T cell receptor beta chains were read from a single sample in a study of T cells after yellow fever vaccination. TCRdb fed the 5' RACE reads into MiXCR, producing one record per CDR3 protein. The sample has approximately 550,000 distinct CDR3 sequences; approximately 12% are singletons. The sample here was PBMCs, taken on the day of the yellow fever booster vaccination. The receptors derive from a man aged 25-40 years who received the YFV17D yellow fever vaccine. The CDR3 runs from the conserved cysteine through the conserved F or W. D genes are given only for firm matches. Clone size is not always given. Where it is, it says once, few, many or a class for expanded clones.

abundance	d_gene	v_gene	j_gene	CDR3aa	CDR3nt
-	TRBD2	TRBV7-2	TRBJ2-7	CASSLEAGREYF	TGTGCCAGCAGCTTAGAAGCCGGGAGGGAGTACTTC
few	-	TRBV25-1	TRBJ1-2	CASTQGGSYYGYTF	TGTGCCAGCACTCAGGGTGGATCCTACTATGGCTACACCTTC
-	-	TRBV2	TRBJ2-1	CASPGLRVGEQFF	TGTGCCAGTCCTGGTCTGAGGGTCGGTGAGCAGTTCTTC
few	-	TRBV7-8	TRBJ2-1	CASSFEDRYNEQFF	TGTGCCAGCAGCTTTGAGGACCGTTACAATGAGCAGTTCTTC
-	-	TRBV28	TRBJ2-1	CASSLSPTGFHYNEQFF	TGTGCCAGCAGTTTATCCCCGACAGGTTTTCACTACAATGAGCAGTTCTTC
few	-	TRBV24-1	TRBJ2-7	CATSGPSSYEQYF	TGTGCCACCAGTGGCCCCAGTTCCTACGAGCAGTACTTC
-	-	TRBV12-3/TRBV12-4	TRBJ2-3	CASSFGQARADTQYF	TGTGCCAGCAGTTTTGGGCAGGCCCGCGCAGATACGCAGTATTTT
many	TRBD1	TRBV7-2	TRBJ2-7	CASSPQGGYEQYF	TGTGCCAGCAGCCCACAGGGGGGCTACGAGCAGTACTTC
-	TRBD1	TRBV15	TRBJ2-4	CATEPGQRSSKNIQYF	TGTGCCACCGAGCCGGGACAGAGATCCTCCAAAAACATTCAGTACTTC
-	-	TRBV3-1	TRBJ2-3	CASSHSAIYTQYF	TGTGCCAGCAGCCACTCTGCAATATACACGCAGTATTTT
-	-	TRBV19	TRBJ2-7	CASKGLRGTAYEQYF	TGTGCCAGTAAGGGGTTACGGGGGACAGCCTACGAGCAGTACTTC
-	-	TRBV7-2	TRBJ2-3	CASKEVSSTDTQYF	TGTGCCAGCAAGGAGGTATCTAGCACAGATACGCAGTATTTT
-	-	TRBV29-1	TRBJ1-1	CSVVHDRTQNTEAFF	TGCAGCGTTGTACACGATCGGACCCAGAACACTGAAGCTTTCTTT
few	-	TRBV5-1	TRBJ2-2	CASHSIADTNTGELFF	TGCGCCAGCCACAGTATAGCGGATACGAACACCGGGGAGCTGTTTTTT
-	-	TRBV4-2	TRBJ1-3	CASSQEGNRFTIYF	TGTGCCAGCAGCCAAGAGGGAAACCGGTTCACCATATATTTT
-	-	TRBV5-5	TRBJ2-7	CASSRARGTNEQYF	TGTGCCAGCAGCCGAGCAAGGGGGACCAACGAGCAGTACTTC
few	TRBD1	TRBV7-9	TRBJ1-5	CASISRGQGQQPQHF	TGTGCCAGCATCTCAAGGGGGCAGGGACAACAGCCCCAGCATTTT
-	TRBD2	TRBV5-1	TRBJ2-5	CASSLGLAGFQETQYF	TGCGCCAGCAGCTTGGGACTAGCGGGATTCCAAGAGACCCAGTACTTC
many	-	TRBV18	TRBJ2-5	CASFGETQYF	TGTGCCAGCTTCGGAGAGACCCAGTACTTC
-	-	TRBV24-1	TRBJ2-1	CATSEAGPSYNEQFF	TGTGCCACCAGTGAAGCGGGCCCTTCCTACAATGAGCAGTTCTTC
-	-	TRBV28	TRBJ2-1	CASSLLVGGSGEQFF	TGTGCCAGCAGCCTTCTCGTAGGGGGATCCGGTGAGCAGTTCTTC
few	-	TRBV3-1	TRBJ1-1	CASSQGGGDTEAFF	TGTGCCAGCAGCCAAGGGGGAGGGGACACTGAAGCTTTCTTT
few	-	TRBV6-5	TRBJ2-1	CASSYSSSSNEQFF	TGTGCCAGCAGTTATTCGAGCTCCAGCAATGAGCAGTTCTTC
few	-	TRBV4-3	TRBJ2-3	CASSQENMEDTQYF	TGCGCCAGCAGCCAAGAGAATATGGAAGATACGCAGTATTTT
-	-	TRBV7-3	TRBJ2-2	CASSLQGDYTGELFF	TGTGCCAGCAGCTTACAGGGCGACTACACCGGGGAGCTGTTTTTT
-	-	TRBV28	TRBJ2-7	CASSLFSGGGPRGEQYF	TGTGCCAGCAGTTTATTCTCTGGAGGTGGGCCGCGCGGCGAGCAGTACTTC
few	-	TRBV6-1	TRBJ1-6	CASSRTENSPLHF	TGTGCCAGCAGCCGGACAGAAAATTCACCCCTCCACTTT
many	TRBD1	TRBV27	TRBJ2-7	CASRPGQGALSYEQYF	TGTGCCAGCAGACCCGGGCAGGGGGCTTTGTCCTACGAGCAGTACTTC
many	-	TRBV7-9	TRBJ2-2	CASRPPLRVGGELFF	TGTGCCAGCAGACCTCCTCTGCGTGTGGGCGGGGAGCTGTTTTTT
few	TRBD2	TRBV20-1	TRBJ2-1	CSALRLTSGTQFF	TGCAGTGCTCTAAGATTGACTAGCGGGACTCAGTTCTTC
-	TRBD1	TRBV6-1	TRBJ2-3	CASSPDRVVVTQYF	TGTGCCAGCAGTCCGGACAGGGTTGTAGTTACGCAGTATTTT
few	TRBD2	TRBV12-3/TRBV12-4	TRBJ2-3	CASTRGSGSIDTQYF	TGTGCCAGCACACGAGGTAGCGGGAGCATCGATACGCAGTATTTT
-	-	TRBV5-4	TRBJ2-1	CASSLQRDPNEQFF	TGTGCCAGCAGCTTACAACGGGACCCCAATGAGCAGTTCTTC